This T cell receptor beta chain was documented in a study of shared T cell receptors in the human thymus. Sequencing was performed with immunoSEQ multiplex PCR; in TCRdb, only in-frame clones are kept and a portion is missing. In the table there are 600,000 to 900,000 clones, approximately 85% of which are singletons. CDR3 length: 16 amino acids. Germline V gene data show CDR1 as SGDLS and CDR2 as YYNGEE. Trimming left V 0 bases short and J 3 bases short, with 10 bases between. The data also belong to a second study, concerning human thymus T cells.

This chain connects TRBV9 to TRBJ1-6, with D tentatively TRBD1 (5 bases). The receptor comes from a girl younger than two with a congenital heart defect. Material: thymocytes. The CDR3 region has the DNA TGTGCCAGCAGCGTAGATCCGGGGGTCTATAATTCACCCCTCCACTTT. The encoded protein is CASSVDPGVYNSPLHF.